This entry concerns a single TCR beta chain. This entry comes from a study of cytomegalovirus exposure and HLA in healthy donors. Study-level information: Caucasian-associated ancestry cluster membership applied to under 85% of approximately 420 genotyped donors.

Amplification used 60 Vbeta primers and 13 Jbeta primers. The assay was immunoSEQ multiplex PCR, and TCRdb's table has in-frame clones only and misses some. The table lists some 120,000 clones, 75% to 85% of them singletons, with 1% in the top ten. There are 13 residues in the CDR3. Germline CDR1 is SGHTA and CDR2 is FQGNSA. V was trimmed by 3 bases and J by 5 bases, leaving 10 bases between them. Material for sequencing was PBMCs. V and J are TRBV7-2 and TRBJ1-1, with a tentative D call TRBD1 (6 bases). This receptor was obtained from a man in his forties in good health and CMV-seronegative. This CDR3 reads CASSFSGETEAFF. CDR3 DNA sequence: TGTGCCAGCAGCTTCTCAGGGGAAACTGAAGCTTTCTTT.